This T cell receptor beta chain was profiled in a study of T cell changes during pregnancy in multiple sclerosis. This CDR3 region has 15 residues. V shed 6 bases and J shed 4 bases, with 16 bases lying between them. Germline CDR1 and CDR2: MRHNA and SNTAGT. Measured with immunoSEQ multiplex PCR; TCRdb has only the in-frame clones, and not every one. The sample records 35,000 to 55,000 clones, around 92% being singletons. The clonotype originates from a female donor with multiple sclerosis, enrolled in a pregnancy study. Sequenced here: peripheral blood, sampled in the third trimester of pregnancy. The chain has TRBV6-4 and TRBJ2-4; TRBD2 might be the D (6 bases). The CDR3 DNA sequence: TGTGCCAGCAGGGTCACGAGGGGAGGAAAAAACATTCAGTACTTC. As protein: CASRVTRGGKNIQYF.